This T cell receptor beta chain was identified in a study of blood T cell repertoires in COVID-19. The wider study: The origin of the acute and convalescent COVID-19 samples was the United States, Italy and Spain. T cells, B-cell-depleted T cells, or PBMCs supplied cDNA or gDNA.

The CDR3 is made up of 17 amino acids. V lost 5 bases, J lost 6 bases, and 10 bases stayed unmatched. Per germline, CDR1 SEHNR and CDR2 FQNEAQ (reference sequence). Methods used by the authors: Nucleated cell counts were estimated from reference gene primer amplification. Sequencing was performed with immunoSEQ multiplex PCR; in TCRdb, only in-frame clones are kept and a portion is missing. V, J and clone size are those of that table, while D and trimming were read from the DNA. The data contain more than 20,000 clones, around nine tenths of them singletons. The chain employs TRBV7-9 and TRBJ2-2; 12 bases are shared with TRBD2. Sequencing was carried out using peripheral blood. This sequence was found in a man between 50 and 59 years old with active COVID-19. CDR3 bases: TGTGCCAGCAGCCCCGGACTTCTAGCGGGGGGGCCCGGGGAGCTGTTTTTT. This encodes CASSPGLLAGGPGELFF.